What follows are 11 T cell receptor beta chains derived from one specimen sequenced in a study of naive and memory T cell subsets. Both TRBC1 and TRBC2 were covered by a beta constant-region primer of two equimolar oligonucleotides. Nested alpha and beta constant-region primers with the SP2 primer drove four PCR rounds on ligated cDNA. Each CDR3 protein is one row after TCRdb ran MiXCR on the UMI-ligation and nested PCR reads. The sample lists 95,000 to 150,000 distinct CDR3 sequences; 35% to 40% were seen once. The sample taken for sequencing was central memory CD4+ T cells from blood. The receptors derive from a human donor in good health.

Only a few counts were recorded for this clonotype. The chain joins TRBV6-5 to TRBJ2-7; no clear D. Trimming took 2 bases from V and 2 from J, leaving 16 bases between them. CDR3 length: 16 residues. CDR1 and CDR2 (germline): MNHEY, SVGAGI. CDR3 sequence reads: CASSYRGLSLTYEQYF. CDR3 sequence (DNA): TGTGCCAGCAGTTACCGTGGGCTCTCCTTAACCTACGAGCAGTACTTC.

This chain joins TRBV30 and TRBJ1-2; D unresolved. Germline assignment: CDR1 GTSNPN and CDR2 SVGIG (reference sequence). There are 13 residues in the CDR3. Trimming took off 3 bases at V and 6 bases at J, with 14 bases between the two ends. The CDR3 here is CAWSPGGINGYTF. CDR3 DNA sequence: TGTGCCTGGAGCCCCGGAGGAATCAATGGCTACACCTTC.

CDR3 amino acids: CASSYEAGVAEQFF. The CDR3 DNA reads TGTGCCAGCAGTTACGAAGCGGGAGTGGCAGAGCAGTTCTTC. The chain couples TRBV6-2 or TRBV6-3 to TRBJ2-1, with 8 positions matching TRBD2. The CDR3 has 14 residues. Germline assignment: CDR1 MNHEY and CDR2 SVGEGT. J was trimmed by 10 bases and V by 2 bases; bases with no gene match: 7.

This clonotype showed up just a few times. The chain combines TRBV10-2 with TRBJ2-2; D not certain. The CDR3 consists of 14 residues. Trimming removed 8 bases from V and 4 bases from J, with 14 bases in between. The V gene's germline CDR1 is WSHSY and CDR2 SAAADI. CDR3 residues: CASCSASGTGELFF. The CDR3 DNA is TGCGCCAGCTGTTCGGCCTCGGGCACCGGGGAGCTGTTTTTT.

This sequence joins TRBV29-1 and TRBJ2-7; tentative D call: TRBD2 (6 bases). This CDR3 has 15 residues. Trimming took off 4 bases at V and 3 bases at J, with 19 bases between the two ends. The germline gives CDR1 SQVTM, CDR2 ANQGSEA. CDR3 in DNA: TGCAGCGTTGCTCCTTACGGAGGGCCGGTCTACGAGCAGTACTTC. It is translated as CSVAPYGGPVYEQYF.

The V call is TRBV5-1, the J call TRBJ2-1; 10 bases are a match to TRBD1. V was pared by 6 bases and J by 14 bases, with 11 bases of the junction left unmatched. Germline V lookup: CDR1 SGHRS, CDR2 YFSETQ. CDR3 length equals 13 residues. The CDR3 sequence is CASKTGPGTGEFF. CDR3 bases: TGCGCCAGCAAAACCGGTCCCGGGACAGGGGAGTTCTTC.

The CDR3 is CASSTRTGKNTEAFF. The CDR3 bases are TGTGCCAGTAGTACCCGGACAGGGAAGAACACTGAAGCTTTCTTT. The chain links TRBV19 to TRBJ1-1; 8 nucleotides match TRBD1. Germline V CDR1 and CDR2: LNHDA, SQIVND (reference sequence). The CDR3 is 15 residues long. The trim removed 4 bases at V and 1 base at J, leaving 5 bases unmatched.

V is TRBV12-3 or TRBV12-4 and J is TRBJ2-7; tentative D call: TRBD1 (6 bases). Trimming removed 4 bases from V and 0 bases from J, with 16 bases in between. The CDR3 spans 16 residues. CDR3 residues: CASSYSGTTSSYEQYF. DNA for the CDR3: TGTGCCAGCAGTTATTCCGGGACAACGAGCTCCTACGAGCAGTACTTC.

This chain uses TRBV20-1 with TRBJ1-1; TRBD1 might be the D (5 bases). V shed 0 bases and J shed 0 bases, with 11 bases lying between them. CDR3 size: 15 residues. From germline, CDR1 is DFQATT and CDR2 SNEGSKA (reference sequence). The CDR3 reads CSARDLRQMNTEAFF. CDR3 nucleotide sequence: TGCAGTGCTAGAGATCTTCGACAGATGAACACTGAAGCTTTCTTT.

This clonotype was counted a few times. This chain links TRBV7-2 with TRBJ1-3, with TRBD1 matching over 8 bases. Germline CDR1 SGHTA, CDR2 FQGNSA. With 5 bases clipped from V and 2 bases from J, the junction kept 8 bases outside the gene matches. The CDR3 runs 16 residues. The CDR3, as DNA: TGTGCCAGCAGCCCCCCGGCCAGGGGGCCTGGAAACACCATATATTTT. The encoded protein is CASSPPARGPGNTIYF.

This clonotype was seen only a few times. The chain uses TRBV4-1 and TRBJ1-2; TRBD1 matches 9 bases. CDR1 and CDR2 (germline): MGHRA, YSYEKL. The V segment lost 0 bases and the J segment 6 bases; nucleotides outside the gene matches: 8. This CDR3 contains 16 residues. CDR3 amino acids: CASSQDKGWTGDGYTF. DNA of the CDR3: TGCGCCAGCAGCCAAGATAAAGGGTGGACAGGGGATGGCTACACCTTC.